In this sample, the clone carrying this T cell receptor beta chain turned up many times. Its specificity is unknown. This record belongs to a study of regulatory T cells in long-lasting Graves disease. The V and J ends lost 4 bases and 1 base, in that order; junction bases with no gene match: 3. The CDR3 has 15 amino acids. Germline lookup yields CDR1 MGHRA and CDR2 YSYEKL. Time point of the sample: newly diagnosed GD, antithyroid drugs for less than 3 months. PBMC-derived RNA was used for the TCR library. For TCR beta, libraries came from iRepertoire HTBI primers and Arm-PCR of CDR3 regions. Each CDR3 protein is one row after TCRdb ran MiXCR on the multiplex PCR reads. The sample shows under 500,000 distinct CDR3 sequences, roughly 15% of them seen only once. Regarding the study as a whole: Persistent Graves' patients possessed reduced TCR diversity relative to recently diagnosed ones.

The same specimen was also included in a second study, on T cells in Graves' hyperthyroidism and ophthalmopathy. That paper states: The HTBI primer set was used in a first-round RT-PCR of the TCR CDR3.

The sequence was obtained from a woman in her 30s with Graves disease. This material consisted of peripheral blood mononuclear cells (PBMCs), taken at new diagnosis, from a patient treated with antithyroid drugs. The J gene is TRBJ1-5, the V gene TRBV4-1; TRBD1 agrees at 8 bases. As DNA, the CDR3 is TGCGCCAGCAGCCCCAGGGGGCAAAGCAATCAGCCCCAGCATTTT. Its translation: CASSPRGQSNQPQHF.